A selection of T cell receptor beta chains follows, all from one sample in a study of blood T cell repertoires in COVID-19. TCRdb's copy holds only in-frame clones and misses some; the assay was immunoSEQ multiplex PCR. The table shows about 68,000 clones, with 75% to 90% occurring only once. The sequenced material came from peripheral blood. The receptors were gathered from a man in his thirties or forties with acute or convalescent COVID-19. Each CDR3 is given with its conserved first and last residue. A D gene is named only where the DNA matches it firmly. The size field is filled for only some rows; it gives once, few, many or a size class.

D	size	J	V	DNA	CDR3
-	-	TRBJ1-6	TRBV2	TGTGCCAGCAGATTACAGGGACCCCTCCACTTT	CASRLQGPLHF
-	few	TRBJ1-2	TRBV30	TGTGCCTGGAGTGTGGAGCGCCGCTATGGCTACACCTTC	CAWSVERRYGYTF
TRBD1	-	TRBJ1-5	TRBV2	TGTGCCAGCAGCGAGGGACAGGGCGGTCAGCCCCAGCATTTT	CASSEGQGGQPQHF
TRBD1	once	TRBJ1-1	TRBV6-5	TGTGCCAGCAGTTCGCGGACAGGGGGGGGCACTGAAGCTTTCTTT	CASSSRTGGGTEAFF
TRBD1	-	TRBJ1-5	TRBV19	TGTGCCAGTAGTACGCACGGGACAGGTCTCAATCAGCCCCAGCATTTT	CASSTHGTGLNQPQHF
TRBD2	-	TRBJ2-1	TRBV11-2	TGTGCCAGCAGCTTAGATCGGTGGACTAGCGGCACCAATGAGCAGTTCTTC	CASSLDRWTSGTNEQFF
TRBD1	-	TRBJ2-7	TRBV12-3/TRBV12-4	TGTGCCAGCAGTTTCACAGGGGTCGAGCAGTACTTC	CASSFTGVEQYF
TRBD1	-	TRBJ1-2	TRBV6-5	TGTGCCGTCGGGGGGGGGACAGCCAACTATGGCTACACCTTC	CAVGGGTANYGYTF
TRBD2	-	TRBJ2-2	TRBV19	TGTGCCACTACCGGACTAGCGGGAGTGGCCGGGGAGCTGTTTTTT	CATTGLAGVAGELFF
-	-	TRBJ2-2	TRBV6-5	TGTGCCAGCAGATTCCGCGGACAGAAACCCGGGGAGCTGTTTTTT	CASRFRGQKPGELFF
-	-	TRBJ2-3	TRBV20-1	TGCAGTGCTCAGGGGCCAGATACGCAGTATTTT	CSAQGPDTQYF
-	-	TRBJ1-2	TRBV24-1	TGTGCCGCAGGGGACCTTGATGGCTACACCTTC	CAAGDLDGYTF
TRBD1	-	TRBJ2-7	TRBV5-1	TGCGCCAGCAGCTCGGACAGGCAAGAGCAGTACTTC	CASSSDRQEQYF
-	-	TRBJ2-7	TRBV10-1	TGCGCCAGCACGGTCAACTCCTACGAGCAGTACTTC	CASTVNSYEQYF
TRBD2	-	TRBJ2-1	TRBV6-5	TGTGCCACTGCTAGCGGGAGGGGGGATGAGCAGTTCTTC	CATASGRGDEQFF
TRBD1	-	TRBJ2-5	TRBV14	TGTGCCAGCAGCCAAGCCGGGACAGGGATCCGGGAGACCCAGTACTTC	CASSQAGTGIRETQYF
TRBD2	-	TRBJ2-3	TRBV7-9	TGTGCCAGCAGCGAATTGAAAGCGGGAACTAGCACAGATACGCAGTATTTT	CASSELKAGTSTDTQYF
TRBD2	-	TRBJ2-1	TRBV5-1	TGCGCCAGCAGCTCCCTAGCGGGGATCTACAATGAGCAGTTCTTC	CASSSLAGIYNEQFF
TRBD2	-	TRBJ2-3	TRBV4-3	TGCGCCAGCAGCCAAGGGGGACTAGCGGGAGCAGATACGCAGTATTTT	CASSQGGLAGADTQYF
-	once	TRBJ2-5	TRBV7-9	TGTGCCAGCAGCCGACGTGAGTACTCAGGGAATCTGGAGGAGACCCAGTACTTC	CASSRREYSGNLEETQYF
TRBD1	-	TRBJ1-3	TRBV18	TGTGCCAGCTCACAAGGGGGCGCGAGAGGAAACACCATATATTTT	CASSQGGARGNTIYF
TRBD1	-	TRBJ2-3	TRBV5-1	TGCGCCAGCAGCTTGGCAGCAGGGGGCATAGATACGCAGTATTTT	CASSLAAGGIDTQYF
-	-	TRBJ2-2	TRBV28	TGTGCCAGCAGTCCGGGACTCGCAACCGGGGAGCTGTTTTTT	CASSPGLATGELFF
-	-	TRBJ2-7	TRBV7-9	TGTGCCAGCAGCCCTACCGGACTACGCGAAGAGCAGTACTTC	CASSPTGLREEQYF
-	few	TRBJ1-2	TRBV21-1	TGTGCCAGCAGCTCTTCAAAGGAGGTTACCTATGGCTACACCTTC	CASSSSKEVTYGYTF
TRBD2	-	TRBJ2-7	TRBV9	TGTGCCAGCAGCCCCGGGACTAGCGGCTACGAGCAGTACTTC	CASSPGTSGYEQYF